Each of the 15 T cell receptor beta chains below was sequenced from the same sample in a study of response to subunit inactivated influenza vaccine. In TCRdb, the RT-PCR reads were re-called with MiXCR into one record per CDR3 protein. In the table there are approximately 500,000 distinct CDR3 sequences, roughly 13% of which are singletons. Sample: PBMCs from blood, taken roughly 46 days after vaccination. Every receptor here comes from a man aged 50 to 59 who received an inactivated influenza vaccine.

The J gene is TRBJ2-7, the V gene TRBV5-1; 11 nucleotides align to TRBD1. The V segment lost 3 bases and the J segment 3 bases; nucleotides outside the gene matches: 2. The length of the CDR3 is 14 residues. In germline, CDR1 is SGHRS, CDR2 YFSETQ. CDR3 nucleotide sequence: TGCGCCAGCAGCTGGGGGACAGGGGGCTACGAGCAGTACTTC. Protein sequence: CASSWGTGGYEQYF.

The sample holds many counts of this clonotype. The genes are TRBV6-5 and TRBJ2-7; TRBD1 agrees at 10 bases. The CDR3 loop spans 14 amino acids. Trimming at V came to 4 bases and at J to 2 bases, leaving 2 bases not matched to a gene. The V gene's germline CDR1 is MNHEY and CDR2 SVGAGI. DNA for the CDR3: TGTGCCAGCAGTTTGGACAGGGGGACCTACGAGCAGTACTTC. As protein: CASSLDRGTYEQYF.

The V call is TRBV7-2, the J call TRBJ2-7; D is ambiguous. Germline V gene lookup returns CDR1 SGHTA and CDR2 FQGNSA. The V end lost 4 bases, the J end lost 3 bases, and 10 bases lay between the germline ends. The length of the CDR3 is 13 residues. The CDR3 nucleotides are TGTGCCAGCAGCTCGCGGACGGACTACGAGCAGTACTTC. Its translation: CASSSRTDYEQYF.

This clonotype was recorded many times. J is TRBJ2-7 and V is TRBV20-1, with TRBD1 identical over 9 bases. The CDR3 loop spans 15 amino acids. V trimming: 6 bases; J trimming: 6 bases; junction bases outside the gene matches: 15. Germline V CDR1 and CDR2: DFQATT, SNEGSKA (reference sequence). The CDR3 DNA follows: TGCAGTGCCCTTCCGGGACAGGGATTCAGGAGCGAGCAGTACTTC. Protein sequence: CSALPGQGFRSEQYF.

This clonotype was counted many times. The J gene is TRBJ2-1, the V gene TRBV7-2, with a possible D match to TRBD1 (5 bases). This CDR3 spans 13 amino acids. Between the trimmed V and J ends, which lost 5 bases and 7 bases, there was a span of 12 bases. CDR1 and CDR2 from the germline V gene are SGHTA and FQGNSA. The CDR3 spells CASSPWGVNEQFF. The CDR3 DNA sequence: TGTGCCAGCAGCCCCTGGGGCGTGAATGAGCAGTTCTTC. The full variable domain, rest sourced from reference TRBV7-2 and TRBJ2-1, is GAGVSQSPSNKVTEKGKDVELRCDPISGHTALYWYRQSLGQGLEFLIYFQGNSAPDKSGLPSDRFSAERTGGSVSTLTIQRTQQEDSAVYLCASSPWGVNEQFFGPGTRLTVL.

The chain couples TRBV11-2 to TRBJ2-1; the D is unclear. Germline values: CDR1 SGHAT, CDR2 FQNNGV. The CDR3 has 13 amino acids. V lost 1 base, J lost 10 bases, and 11 bases lay in between. The CDR3 bases are TGTGCCAGCAGCTTAGCAACCATCGGAGAGCAGTTCTTC. It translates to CASSLATIGEQFF.

This sequence joins TRBV7-7 and TRBJ2-1, with a weak D call TRBD2 (5 bases). Germline V gene data show CDR1 as SSHAT and CDR2 as FNYEAQ (reference sequence). V lost 5 bases to trimming and J lost 10 bases, with 15 bases between them. The CDR3 is 13 amino acids. The CDR3 spells CASSRNRESEQFF. CDR3 nucleotides: TGTGCCAGCAGCCGAAATAGGGAGTCAGAGCAGTTCTTC.

The genes are TRBV20-1 and TRBJ2-2; no firm D call. Trimming removed 3 bases from V and 3 bases from J, with 11 bases in between. Germline CDR1 is DFQATT and CDR2 is SNEGSKA (reference sequence). CDR3 length equals 14 residues. The CDR3 loop is CSASRGYHTGELFF. CDR3 in DNA: TGCAGTGCTAGTCGTGGCTACCACACCGGGGAGCTGTTTTTT.

This clonotype was seen a handful of times. This rearrangement joins TRBV7-2 to TRBJ1-2; 7 bases align to TRBD1. The V gene's germline CDR1 is SGHTA and CDR2 FQGNSA. V gave up 5 bases and J gave up 7 bases; unmatched junction bases: 4. The CDR3 length is 12 residues. The CDR3 region has the DNA TGTGCCAGCAGCATGAGACAGGGTGGCTACACCTTC. Translated, it gives CASSMRQGGYTF.

This clonotype showed up just a few times. This chain joins TRBV5-6 and TRBJ2-3; tentatively, D is TRBD1 (6 bases). The CDR3 sequence is 14 residues long. Trimming pared 7 bases from V and 5 bases from J, leaving 17 bases between. Germline assignment: CDR1 SGHDT and CDR2 YYEEEE. The CDR3 nucleotides are TGTGCCAGCCTTAACACCAAAGGGGGAGATACGCAGTATTTT. Protein sequence: CASLNTKGGDTQYF. The entire variable domain, with the rest obtained from reference TRBV5-6 and TRBJ2-3, is as follows: DAGVTQSPTHLIKTRGQQVTLRCSPKSGHDTVSWYQQALGQGPQFIFQYYEEEERQRGNFPDRFSGHQFPNYSSELNVNALLLGDSALYLCASLNTKGGDTQYFGPGTRLTVL.

This clonotype was recorded a few times. This sequence joins TRBV7-2 and TRBJ2-5; possibly TRBD1 for D (5 bases). Germline CDR1 reads SGHTA; CDR2 reads FQGNSA. CDR3 length: 13 amino acids. The V end was cut by 4 bases, the J end by 5 bases, with 11 bases between. CDR3 nucleotide sequence: TGTGCCAGCAGCTCCAGGGTCGGTGAGACCCAGTACTTC. Its translation: CASSSRVGETQYF.

The chain links TRBV20-1 to TRBJ2-7, with a weak D call TRBD1 (6 bases). The germline gives CDR1 DFQATT, CDR2 SNEGSKA (reference sequence). There are 15 residues in the CDR3. V lost 0 bases and J 4 bases, leaving 16 bases between the germline ends. The DNA of the CDR3 is TGCAGTGCTAGAGATCCGGTGACAGGTGGATACGAGCAGTACTTC. Amino acids: CSARDPVTGGYEQYF.

This clonotype was observed a few times. This sequence joins TRBV29-1 and TRBJ2-1; the match to TRBD2 covers 14 bases. With 7 bases clipped from V and 6 bases from J, the junction kept 2 bases outside the gene matches. This CDR3 comprises 13 residues. Germline V gene data show CDR1 as SQVTM and CDR2 as ANQGSEA. The CDR3 DNA is TGCAGCGGTGGACTAGCGGGAGGCAATGAGCAGTTCTTC. Translated: CSGGLAGGNEQFF.

This CDR3 is CASRGQGADFSYEQYF. For the CDR3, the DNA is TGTGCCAGCAGGGGACAGGGGGCAGATTTTTCCTACGAGCAGTACTTC. The V call is TRBV6-2 or TRBV6-3, the J call TRBJ2-7, with 12 bases aligning to TRBD1. After removal of 6 bases from V and 1 base from J, the junction contained 7 bases not matched to a gene. This CDR3 comprises 16 residues. Germline values: CDR1 MNHEY, CDR2 SVGEGT.

This chain links TRBV20-1 with TRBJ2-7, with D perhaps TRBD2 (6 bases). V lost 1 base to trimming and J lost 2 bases, with 15 bases between them. This CDR3 has 15 residues. The germline gives CDR1 DFQATT, CDR2 SNEGSKA (reference sequence). The DNA for the CDR3 is TGCAGTGCTAGAGTTGGAGCTCGGGGGACCTACGAGCAGTACTTC. Translation: CSARVGARGTYEQYF.